These T cell receptor beta chains were read from a single sample in a study of beta chain features in type 1 diabetes. The data were produced by immunoSEQ multiplex PCR, yet TCRdb's version contains in-frame clones alone and is incomplete. The sample has about 650,000 clones, 9.5% to 15% seen once. The specimen sequenced was naive CD4+ T cells from blood. These receptors were collected from a man under 40 with type 1 diabetes. Each CDR3 is given with its conserved first and last residue. The D gene is left open where the match is weak. The size field is filled for only some rows; it gives once, few, many or a size class.

TRBJ1-1,few,TRBV7-2,.,15,CASSRALGMNTEAFF,TGTGCCAGCAGCCGGGCCCTTGGAATGAACACTGAAGCTTTCTTT
TRBJ1-2,.,TRBV14,.,13,CASSLGRNYGYTF,TGTGCCAGCAGCCTAGGCAGGAACTATGGCTACACCTTC
TRBJ2-1,.,TRBV18,TRBD1,13,CASQTQGANEQFF,TGTGCCAGCCAGACACAGGGGGCAAATGAGCAGTTCTTC
TRBJ2-7,.,TRBV6-6,.,14,CASSYSLPAQRQYF,TGTGCCAGCAGTTACTCTTTGCCGGCTCAGAGGCAGTACTTC
TRBJ1-2,few,TRBV5-1,TRBD1,13,CASSQGQNYGYTF,TGCGCCAGCAGCCAGGGACAGAATTATGGCTACACCTTC
TRBJ1-1,few,TRBV6-5,.,14,CASSFRQVNTEAFF,TGTGCCAGCAGTTTTCGACAGGTGAACACTGAAGCTTTCTTT
TRBJ2-1,.,TRBV28,.,15,CASSPEGGMIHEQFF,TGTGCCAGCAGCCCCGAGGGGGGGATGATCCATGAGCAGTTCTTC
TRBJ1-4,.,TRBV7-9,.,16,CASSLTAGSTNEKLFF,TGTGCCAGCAGCTTAACGGCAGGCAGCACTAATGAAAAACTGTTTTTT
TRBJ2-1,few,TRBV4-1,.,15,CASSHPRDSQGEQFF,TGCGCCAGCAGCCACCCGAGGGACTCCCAGGGTGAGCAGTTCTTC
TRBJ2-1,many,TRBV14,TRBD2,15,CASSQGLAGRYEQFF,TGTGCCAGCAGCCAAGGACTAGCGGGGAGGTATGAGCAGTTCTTC
TRBJ2-3,few,TRBV4-2,.,14,CASSQPPSEDTQYF,TGTGCCAGCAGCCAACCTCCTAGCGAAGATACGCAGTATTTT
TRBJ1-5,.,TRBV5-4,TRBD1,13,CASSGGDSQPQHF,TGTGCCAGCAGCGGGGGGGACAGTCAGCCCCAGCATTTT
TRBJ2-5,few,TRBV12-5,.,11,CASGLQETQYF,TGTGCTAGTGGTCTCCAAGAGACCCAGTACTTC
TRBJ1-2,few,TRBV7-2,TRBD1,18,CASSLAEGQGASNYGYTF,TGTGCCAGCAGCTTAGCGGAGGGACAGGGGGCTTCTAACTATGGCTACACCTTC
TRBJ1-2,few,TRBV7-2,.,14,CASSLQPAVFGYTF,TGTGCCAGCAGCTTACAGCCCGCGGTCTTTGGCTACACCTTC
TRBJ2-2,.,TRBV28,.,13,CASTPEWTGELFF,TGTGCCAGCACTCCTGAGTGGACCGGGGAGCTGTTTTTT
TRBJ2-1,.,TRBV5-5,TRBD1,15,CASSLAPTGIHEQFF,TGTGCCAGCAGCTTGGCCCCGACAGGGATTCATGAGCAGTTCTTC
TRBJ1-1,.,TRBV6-1,.,14,CASSEGGFNTEAFF,TGTGCCAGCAGTGAAGGAGGGTTTAACACTGAAGCTTTCTTT
TRBJ2-2,few,TRBV5-6,TRBD2,17,CASSSARLAVNTGELFF,TGTGCCAGCAGCTCGGCAAGACTAGCGGTGAACACCGGGGAGCTGTTTTTT
TRBJ1-2,.,TRBV28,TRBD1,14,CASSLTGQGKGYTF,TGTGCCAGCAGTTTAACCGGACAGGGGAAGGGCTACACCTTC